The 5 T cell receptor beta chains reported below all come from one sample, sequenced in a study of blood T cell repertoires in COVID-19. Sequencing was performed with immunoSEQ multiplex PCR; in TCRdb, only in-frame clones are kept and a portion is missing. The sample consists of 120,000 to 150,000 clones, under 90% of them appearing once. Sequencing used PBMCs or T cells enriched from blood (not recorded which). These TCRs come from a woman aged 18-29 years who had been exposed to COVID-19.

The rearrangement uses TRBV4-1 and TRBJ1-2, with D hard to call. CDR1 is MGHRA, CDR2 YSYEKL, per germline. The CDR3 sequence is 14 residues long. V lost 0 bases to trimming and J lost 4 bases, with 9 bases between them. CDR3 nucleotide sequence: TGCGCCAGCAGCCAAGAAGCCAAAACCTATGGCTACACCTTC. Protein sequence: CASSQEAKTYGYTF.

The chain links TRBV2 to TRBJ2-2; D is unresolved. CDR1 is SNHLY and CDR2 is FYNNEI in the germline V gene. Trimming took off 5 bases at V and 4 bases at J, with 8 bases between the two ends. There are 13 residues in the CDR3. The CDR3 DNA is TGTGCCAGCAGTCCCCGCGGCACCGGGGAGCTGTTTTTT. This encodes CASSPRGTGELFF.

V gene TRBV2 combines with J gene TRBJ1-1, with D possibly TRBD1 on 6 matching bases. CDR1 and CDR2 (germline): SNHLY, FYNNEI. The length of the CDR3 is 14 residues. V was trimmed by 5 bases and J by 5 bases, leaving 15 bases between them. CDR3 sequence (DNA): TGTGCCAGCAGTACAGGGACACCTAGGACTGAAGCTTTCTTT. Amino acid sequence: CASSTGTPRTEAFF.

The chain is built from TRBV12-3 or TRBV12-4 and TRBJ1-5, with D possibly TRBD1 on 6 matching bases. The CDR3 sequence is 13 residues long. V was clipped by 8 bases and J by 1 base, with 9 bases between them. The CDR3 loop reads CASLGQSNQPQHF. DNA for the CDR3: TGTGCCAGCCTTGGACAGAGCAATCAGCCCCAGCATTTT.

The chain links TRBV6-2 or TRBV6-3 to TRBJ1-2, with a weak D call TRBD1 (5 bases). V was trimmed by 0 bases and J by 0 bases, leaving 17 bases between them. The germline CDR1 and CDR2 sequences are MNHEY and SVGEGT. The CDR3 sequence is 18 residues long. The CDR3 loop reads CASSYSKGLARTNYGYTF. The CDR3 DNA is TGTGCCAGCAGTTACTCGAAGGGGCTTGCCAGGACTAACTATGGCTACACCTTC.